The rows below give T cell receptor beta chains drawn from one sample of a study of blood T cell repertoires in COVID-19. Produced via immunoSEQ multiplex PCR; TCRdb's table is partial and in-frame only. The data contain about 180,000 clones, roughly nine tenths of them singletons. Input material: peripheral blood. Receptor source: a man younger than 30 who had recovered from COVID-19. CDR3s include the opening cysteine and the closing phenylalanine or tryptophan. The order of the fields is V gene, clone size, D gene, J gene, CDR3 protein, CDR3 DNA. A D gene is named only where the DNA matches it firmly. Some rows mark clone size as missing; the rest say once, few, many or name a class of expanded clone.

v_gene: TRBV10-3; abundance: -; d_gene: TRBD2; j_gene: TRBJ2-7; CDR3aa: CAISGLAGGEQYF; CDR3nt: TGTGCCATCAGTGGACTAGCGGGAGGAGAGCAGTACTTC
v_gene: TRBV24-1; abundance: -; d_gene: TRBD1; j_gene: TRBJ2-2; CDR3aa: CATSDFELFGQGARLFF; CDR3nt: TGTGCCACCAGTGATTTCGAGCTCTTTGGGCAGGGGGCCAGGCTGTTTTTT
v_gene: TRBV6-5; abundance: -; d_gene: -; j_gene: TRBJ1-2; CDR3aa: CASSYSGNYGYTF; CDR3nt: TGTGCCAGCAGTTACTCGGGCAACTATGGCTACACCTTC
v_gene: TRBV5-1; abundance: -; d_gene: TRBD1; j_gene: TRBJ2-1; CDR3aa: CASSLGQGYNEQFF; CDR3nt: TGCGCCAGCAGCTTGGGACAGGGGTACAATGAGCAGTTCTTC
v_gene: TRBV6-4; abundance: -; d_gene: -; j_gene: TRBJ1-1; CDR3aa: CASSGSQVNTEAFF; CDR3nt: TGTGCCAGCAGTGGGTCTCAGGTAAACACTGAAGCTTTCTTT
v_gene: TRBV4-1; abundance: -; d_gene: TRBD2; j_gene: TRBJ2-7; CDR3aa: CASSQDQGGRNEQYF; CDR3nt: TGCGCCAGCAGCCAAGATCAGGGCGGGAGAAACGAGCAGTACTTC
v_gene: TRBV5-6; abundance: -; d_gene: -; j_gene: TRBJ2-2; CDR3aa: CASSLSWTRDTGELFF; CDR3nt: TGTGCCAGCAGCTTGTCCTGGACAAGGGACACCGGGGAGCTGTTTTTT
v_gene: TRBV5-1; abundance: -; d_gene: -; j_gene: TRBJ1-2; CDR3aa: CASSVPSTGSGGGYTF; CDR3nt: TGCGCCAGCAGCGTCCCTTCGACCGGGAGCGGAGGCGGCTACACCTTC
v_gene: TRBV28; abundance: -; d_gene: TRBD1; j_gene: TRBJ2-1; CDR3aa: CASSLPTTGLAYNEQFF; CDR3nt: TGTGCCAGCAGTTTGCCAACGACAGGGCTTGCCTACAATGAGCAGTTCTTC
v_gene: TRBV9; abundance: -; d_gene: TRBD2; j_gene: TRBJ2-2; CDR3aa: CASSVSSGRIPGELFF; CDR3nt: TGTGCCAGCAGCGTATCTAGCGGGAGAATCCCCGGGGAGCTGTTTTTT
v_gene: TRBV28; abundance: -; d_gene: -; j_gene: TRBJ1-1; CDR3aa: CASSSPGSGNTEAFF; CDR3nt: TGTGCCAGCAGTTCCCCGGGGTCAGGGAACACTGAAGCTTTCTTT
v_gene: TRBV4-1; abundance: -; d_gene: -; j_gene: TRBJ1-5; CDR3aa: CASSQDPRSNQPQHF; CDR3nt: TGCGCCAGCAGCCAAGACCCGAGGAGCAATCAGCCCCAGCATTTT
v_gene: TRBV27; abundance: -; d_gene: -; j_gene: TRBJ2-7; CDR3aa: CASRGQVDTYEQYF; CDR3nt: TGTGCCAGCAGGGGGCAGGTAGATACCTACGAACAGTACTTC
v_gene: TRBV5-6; abundance: few; d_gene: TRBD2; j_gene: TRBJ2-3; CDR3aa: CASSFSGSADTQYF; CDR3nt: TGTGCCAGCAGCTTTAGCGGGAGCGCAGATACGCAGTATTTT
v_gene: TRBV9; abundance: -; d_gene: -; j_gene: TRBJ2-3; CDR3aa: CASSLLGDTQYF; CDR3nt: TGTGCCAGCAGCCTCCTGGGCGATACGCAGTATTTT
v_gene: TRBV7-2; abundance: -; d_gene: TRBD1; j_gene: TRBJ1-2; CDR3aa: CASIGGPGGYDGYTF; CDR3nt: TGTGCCAGCATCGGGGGCCCAGGGGGATATGATGGCTACACCTTC
v_gene: TRBV7-6; abundance: -; d_gene: TRBD1; j_gene: TRBJ2-2; CDR3aa: CASSWGQANTGELFF; CDR3nt: TGTGCCAGCAGCTGGGGACAGGCGAACACCGGGGAGCTGTTTTTT